This record concerns one T cell receptor beta chain sequence. Roughly 0.45 to 1 ug RNA was reverse transcribed with random hexamers. Amplification of TCR beta CDR3 across 54 Vbeta and 13 Jbeta was performed with immunoSEQ multiplex PCR. From the immunoSEQ multiplex PCR reads, TCRdb called clonotypes with MiXCR, one entry per CDR3 protein. The sample records 95,000 to 150,000 distinct CDR3 sequences, over 90% being singletons. CDR3 length: 13 residues. The V gene's germline CDR1 is SGHNT and CDR2 YYREEE (reference sequence). V lost 2 bases, J lost 5 bases, and 4 bases stayed unmatched. TCR beta sequencing was performed on blood CD8+ and CD4+ T cells. TEMRA cells were FACS-enriched, unlike CD8+ and CD4+ T cells, which were negatively isolated. These data belong to a study of CD8 T cells in Susac syndrome. Study-level background: Patients with Susac syndrome were therapy-naive, taking corticosteroids, with some also receiving intravenous immunoglobulin, or taking intravenous immunoglobulin alone at the time their blood was drawn.

V is TRBV5-4 and J is TRBJ2-7; TRBD2 matches at 7 bases. The sequenced sample was CD8+ T cells from PBMCs. The clonotype was recovered from a human donor with Susac syndrome. The CDR3 loop reads CASSLGTTDEQYF. The CDR3 nucleotides are TGTGCCAGCAGCTTAGGGACTACTGACGAGCAGTACTTC.